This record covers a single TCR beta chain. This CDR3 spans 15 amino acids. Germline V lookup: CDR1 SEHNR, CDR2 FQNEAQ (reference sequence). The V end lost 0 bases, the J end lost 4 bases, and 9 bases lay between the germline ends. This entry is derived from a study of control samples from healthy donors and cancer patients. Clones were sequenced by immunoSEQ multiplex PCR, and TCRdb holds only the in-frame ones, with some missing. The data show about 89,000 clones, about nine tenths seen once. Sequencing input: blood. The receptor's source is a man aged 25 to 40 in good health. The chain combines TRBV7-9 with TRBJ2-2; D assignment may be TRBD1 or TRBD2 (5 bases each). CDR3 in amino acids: CASSLAGVFTGELFF. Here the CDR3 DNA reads TGTGCCAGCAGCTTAGCGGGGGTCTTCACCGGGGAGCTGTTTTTT.